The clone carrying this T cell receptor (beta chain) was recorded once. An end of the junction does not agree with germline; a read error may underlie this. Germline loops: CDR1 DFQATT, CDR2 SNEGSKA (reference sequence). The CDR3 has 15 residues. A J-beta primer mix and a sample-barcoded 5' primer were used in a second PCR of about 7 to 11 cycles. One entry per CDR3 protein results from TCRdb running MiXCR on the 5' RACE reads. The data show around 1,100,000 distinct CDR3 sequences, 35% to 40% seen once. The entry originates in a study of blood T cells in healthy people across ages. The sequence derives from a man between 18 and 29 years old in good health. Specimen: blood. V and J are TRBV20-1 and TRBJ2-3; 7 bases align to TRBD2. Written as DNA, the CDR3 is TGCAGTGCCCCCTCCCGTAAGACTAGCACGGATACGCAGTATTTT. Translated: CSAPSRKTSTDTQYF.